Listed here are 13 T cell receptor beta chains from one sample, sequenced in a study of cytomegalovirus exposure and HLA in healthy donors. PCR employed 60 Vbeta and 13 Jbeta primers. Only in-frame clones appear in the TCRdb table, and some are missing; sequencing was by immunoSEQ multiplex PCR. The data contain 120,000 to 150,000 clones, under 85% of them singletons. Sequenced material: PBMCs. Receptors originate from a young man in good health and CMV-seronegative.

This clone was seen only a few times. J is TRBJ2-5 and V is TRBV2, with TRBD2 as a possible D gene (5 bases). V lost 7 bases and J lost 5, with 20 bases in between. The CDR3 loop spans 15 amino acids. CDR1 and CDR2 from the germline V gene are SNHLY and FYNNEI. The CDR3 spells CASTLSRSGWETQYF. The CDR3 bases are TGTGCCAGCACCCTCTCTAGGTCGGGGTGGGAGACCCAGTACTTC. The whole variable domain, remainder taken from reference TRBV2 and TRBJ2-5, is EPEVTQTPSHQVTQMGQEVILRCVPISNHLYFYWYRQILGQKVEFLVSFYNNEISEKSEIFDDQFSVERPDGSNFTLKIRSTKLEDSAMYFCASTLSRSGWETQYFGPGTRLLVL.

This chain connects TRBV20-1 to TRBJ2-7; TRBD1 is a possible D gene (6 bases). In germline, CDR1 is DFQATT, CDR2 SNEGSKA (reference sequence). The CDR3 spans 11 residues. V lost 5 bases, J lost 5 bases, and 10 bases lay in between. CDR3: CSAADRHEQYF. CDR3 sequence (DNA): TGCAGTGCTGCCGACAGGCACGAGCAGTACTTC.

This clone was found a few times. V is TRBV2 and J is TRBJ1-1; 12 bases match TRBD1. From germline, CDR1 is SNHLY and CDR2 FYNNEI. The CDR3 is made up of 15 amino acids. Trimming at V came to 11 bases and at J to 5 bases, leaving 12 bases not matched to a gene. The CDR3 region has the DNA TGTGCCGGAACCGGGACAGGGGGCGGATCGACTGAAGCTTTCTTT. It codes for CAGTGTGGGSTEAFF.

The CDR3 nucleotides are TGTGCCAGTCAGACAGAAGTGAACACTGAAGCTTTCTTT. Translating gives CASQTEVNTEAFF. The chain employs TRBV14 and TRBJ1-1, with D possibly matching TRBD1 (5 bases). V lost 9 bases and J lost 0, with 11 bases in between. The CDR3 runs 13 residues. Germline V gene lookup returns CDR1 SGHDN and CDR2 FVKESK.

This chain links TRBV18 with TRBJ1-4; maybe TRBD1 (5 bases). The CDR3 covers 14 residues. The germline CDR1 and CDR2 sequences are KGHSH and LQKENI. Trimming shortened V by 3 bases and J by 8 bases, and 13 bases separated the two germline ends. In nucleotides, the CDR3 is TGTGCCAGCTCACCCGGGGGGTTCGGGGAAAAACTGTTTTTT. This gives the protein CASSPGGFGEKLFF.

V usage is TRBV12-5 and J usage is TRBJ2-1, with D perhaps TRBD2 (5 bases). Germline-derived CDR1 and CDR2 are LGHNT and FRNRAP. The CDR3 is made up of 15 amino acids. The V gene lost 0 bases and the J gene lost 6 bases, with 12 bases spanning the gap. CDR3 protein: CASGLVLSGVNEQFF. In nucleotides, the CDR3 is TGTGCTAGTGGTTTGGTACTGTCCGGGGTCAATGAGCAGTTCTTC.

The rearrangement links TRBV29-1 to TRBJ1-1, with 7 bases identical to TRBD1. The CDR3 is made up of 13 amino acids. V trimming: 0 bases; J trimming: 6 bases; junction bases outside the gene matches: 4. Germline CDR1 SQVTM, CDR2 ANQGSEA. CDR3 bases: TGCAGCGTTGAAGATCAGACAGGGCCTGAAGCTTTCTTT. Translated, it gives CSVEDQTGPEAFF.

Of note for this clone: At one end the junction does not follow the germline gene, possibly because of a read error. The chain has TRBV7-2 and TRBJ1-2; 10 bases are shared with TRBD1. This CDR3 is built from 14 residues. CDR1 SGHTA and CDR2 FQGNSA come from the germline V gene. In DNA form, the CDR3 reads TGTGCCAGCAGCCTGGACAGGGGGGTCCCCACTGCCAACTTC. Encoded protein: CASSLDRGVPTANF.

J is TRBJ1-3 and V is TRBV7-9; tentative D call: TRBD1 (6 bases). V was pared by 5 bases and J by 2 bases, with 10 bases between. The length of the CDR3 is 14 residues. Germline CDR1 is SEHNR and CDR2 is FQNEAQ (reference sequence). The CDR3 DNA sequence: TGTGCCAGCAGCGTCTACAGGGCTGGAAACACCATATATTTT. Its translation is CASSVYRAGNTIYF.

By its share, this clone is medium-sized. V is TRBV6-5 and J is TRBJ2-2; D gene uncertain. The CDR3 contains 14 residues. Deletions cut 3 bases from V and 5 bases from J, with 10 bases between. Germline lookup yields CDR1 MNHEY and CDR2 SVGAGI. The CDR3 coding sequence is TGTGCCAGCAGTTATTCACAGATAACCGGGGAGCTGTTTTTT. Protein product: CASSYSQITGELFF.

The rearrangement joins TRBV2 to TRBJ2-7; D may be TRBD1 (5 bases). This CDR3 is built from 14 residues. The germline gives CDR1 SNHLY, CDR2 FYNNEI. Trimming shortened V by 4 bases and J by 2 bases, and 12 bases separated the two germline ends. The CDR3 loop is CASSVGRGTYEQYF. CDR3 in DNA: TGTGCCAGCAGTGTTGGAAGGGGTACCTACGAGCAGTACTTC.

The chain is built from TRBV6-5 and TRBJ2-7; D possibly corresponds to TRBD1 (5 bases). The CDR3 runs 14 residues. The germline CDR1 and CDR2 sequences are MNHEY and SVGAGI. Trimming pared 0 bases from V and 2 bases from J, leaving 8 bases between. CDR3: CASSYSRGPYEQYF. In DNA form, the CDR3 reads TGTGCCAGCAGTTACTCAAGGGGCCCCTACGAGCAGTACTTC.

The table lists this clone with a few counts. The gene calls are TRBV7-8 and TRBJ1-3; a weak D match, TRBD1 (5 bases). The V gene lost 7 bases and the J gene lost 2 bases, with 21 bases spanning the gap. The germline V gene has CDR1 SGHVS and CDR2 FQNEAQ. The CDR3 is made up of 17 amino acids. The CDR3 bases are TGTGCCAGCATGCCGAGTCTCAGGGAAAGGACTGGAAACACCATATATTTT. It yields the protein CASMPSLRERTGNTIYF.